A selection of T cell receptor beta chains follows, all from one sample in a study of shared clonotypes between healthy human individuals. Produced via immunoSEQ multiplex PCR; TCRdb's table is partial and in-frame only. This table holds fewer than 850,000 clones, about 96% found once. The sequenced sample was naive CD8+ T cells sorted from blood. Receptors originate from a man under 40 in good health. Both conserved end residues are part of each CDR3. D genes are given only for firm matches. Clone size is not always given. Where it is, it says once, few, many or a class for expanded clones.

cdr3_nt,cdr3_aa,v_call,clone_size,d_call,j_call
TGTGCCAGCAGCCTTGACAGGGGCAACACCGGGGAGCTGTTTTTT,CASSLDRGNTGELFF,TRBV27,-,TRBD1,TRBJ2-2
TGTGCCAGCAGCCCCCCGTCCCAGGAGACCCAGTACTTC,CASSPPSQETQYF,TRBV7-2,-,-,TRBJ2-5
TGTGCCAGTAGTATAGGACTGTATAGCAATCAGCCCCAGCATTTT,CASSIGLYSNQPQHF,TRBV19,-,-,TRBJ1-5
TGCGCCAGCAGCGGGACTAGCGGGAGATTGACAGATACGCAGTATTTT,CASSGTSGRLTDTQYF,TRBV5-1,-,TRBD2,TRBJ2-3
TGTGCCAGCAGCTTGGAAGGGGATACGCAGTATTTT,CASSLEGDTQYF,TRBV5-6,-,-,TRBJ2-3
TGTGCCAGCAGCCGGGCGGGGGGGGCCGCCTACGAGCAGTACTTC,CASSRAGGAAYEQYF,TRBV5-4,-,TRBD2,TRBJ2-7
TGTGCCAGCAGCTTGCGGAACCGAGACTCCTACGAGCAGTACTTC,CASSLRNRDSYEQYF,TRBV7-8,-,-,TRBJ2-7
TGTGCCATCAGTGAAGCGAGGCTAACTGGGGCCGGCAATCAGCCCCAGCATTTT,CAISEARLTGAGNQPQHF,TRBV10-3,-,-,TRBJ1-5
TGTGCCAGCAGCTTGAAAGCGGGGATGAACACCGGGGAGCTGTTTTTT,CASSLKAGMNTGELFF,TRBV7-9,-,TRBD2,TRBJ2-2
TGCAGCGTCATGGGGCTAGCGGGAGGCATAAGCACAGATACGCAGTATTTT,CSVMGLAGGISTDTQYF,TRBV29-1,-,TRBD2,TRBJ2-3
TGTGCCAGCGCCCGGGCGGGGGGACTTTATGGCTACACCTTC,CASARAGGLYGYTF,TRBV28,-,-,TRBJ1-2
TGTGCCAGCAGCTGGTATGCAGAGCAGTACTTC,CASSWYAEQYF,TRBV11-2,once,-,TRBJ2-7
TGTGCCAGCAGCTTAGCCCCCTTGGGCGGGAAGACCTACAATGAGCAGTTCTTC,CASSLAPLGGKTYNEQFF,TRBV7-6,-,-,TRBJ2-1
TGTGCCAGCAGTTTTTCGACAGTGCCTCCTTACAATGAGCAGTTCTTC,CASSFSTVPPYNEQFF,TRBV6-5,-,-,TRBJ2-1
TGTGCCAGCATCGCAAGACAGGGGGCCAAAGGAGATGAGCAGTTCTTC,CASIARQGAKGDEQFF,TRBV21-1,-,-,TRBJ2-1
TGTGCCAGCACCGCTTATCGGGCGGAAGTAGGCTCCTACGAGCAGTACTTC,CASTAYRAEVGSYEQYF,TRBV7-3,-,-,TRBJ2-7
TGTGCCAGCAGCCCGCCGGCTAGTTCAGATACGCAGTATTTT,CASSPPASSDTQYF,TRBV13,-,-,TRBJ2-3
TGTGCCAGCAGCTCGAGTCCCGGGACTAGCGTGAACTCCTACGAGCAGTACTTC,CASSSSPGTSVNSYEQYF,TRBV7-2,-,TRBD2,TRBJ2-7
TGCAGCGTTCACCCAGGGGCCTCGACCACAGATACGCAGTATTTT,CSVHPGASTTDTQYF,TRBV29-1,once,-,TRBJ2-3
TGTGCCAGCAGCTCTGGACATCCCCTGGTTACTAATGAAAAACTGTTTTTT,CASSSGHPLVTNEKLFF,TRBV7-6,-,-,TRBJ1-4
TGTGCCAGCAGTTACCGAGAGGGACTGGAGCAGTACTTC,CASSYREGLEQYF,TRBV6-5,-,-,TRBJ2-7
TGTGCCAGTAGTTCGACAGGGTCCGGATACGAGCAGTACTTC,CASSSTGSGYEQYF,TRBV19,-,TRBD1,TRBJ2-7
TGTGCCAGCAGGGGAGGGTTGAATGAGCAGTTCTTC,CASRGGLNEQFF,TRBV2,-,TRBD2,TRBJ2-1
TGTGCCAGCAGCTTATTAGGAGGGAGCTCCTACAATGAGCAGTTCTTC,CASSLLGGSSYNEQFF,TRBV13,once,-,TRBJ2-1
TGTGCCAGCAGCGCGGGACCCCTCAATGAGCAGTTCTTC,CASSAGPLNEQFF,TRBV7-6,-,-,TRBJ2-1
TGTGCCAGCAGCAACACGGCTCAGGAAGAGACCCAGTACTTC,CASSNTAQEETQYF,TRBV7-9,-,-,TRBJ2-5
TGTGCCAGCAGCACAGACGGGGGTTCCTACGAGCAGTACTTC,CASSTDGGSYEQYF,TRBV7-2,-,-,TRBJ2-7
TGTGCCAGCAGTTACGGACAGGGAGCCTACGAGCAGTACTTC,CASSYGQGAYEQYF,TRBV6-5,-,TRBD1,TRBJ2-7
TGTGCCAGCAGGGCAGGGGACTATGGCTACACCTTC,CASRAGDYGYTF,TRBV7-9,-,-,TRBJ1-2
TGTGCCAGCAGCCACGGGAGCGCCGGGGAGCTGTTTTTT,CASSHGSAGELFF,TRBV14,-,-,TRBJ2-2
TGCAGCGTTGAAGAAGCAGGGGGTGGGACTGAAGCTTTCTTT,CSVEEAGGGTEAFF,TRBV29-1,few,TRBD1,TRBJ1-1
TGTGCCAGCACCCCACCGGGGCAGGGAGCTTCGGATGGCTACACCTTC,CASTPPGQGASDGYTF,TRBV13,-,-,TRBJ1-2
TGTGCCAGCAGCACACAAGAGACCCAGTACTTC,CASSTQETQYF,TRBV11-2,few,-,TRBJ2-5
TGTGCCAGCAGTTCCGGGGGATTTGGGGCCAACGTCCTGACTTTC,CASSSGGFGANVLTF,TRBV5-6,-,-,TRBJ2-6
TGCGCCAGCAGACTCCCGGGATTCCAAGAGACCCAGTACTTC,CASRLPGFQETQYF,TRBV5-1,-,-,TRBJ2-5
TGTGCCAGCAGCCGGACAGCGGAGACCCAGTACTTC,CASSRTAETQYF,TRBV5-4,-,-,TRBJ2-5
TGTGCCAGCAGCGCGGGACTAGCTTCTTCAGATACGCAGTATTTT,CASSAGLASSDTQYF,TRBV9,-,TRBD2,TRBJ2-3
TGTGCCAGCAGCTTACGACAGGGACCCCAAGAGACCCAGTACTTC,CASSLRQGPQETQYF,TRBV7-9,-,TRBD1,TRBJ2-5
TGTGCCAGCAGCTTGTCCGGCGAATCCCCCTACAATGAGCAGTTCTTC,CASSLSGESPYNEQFF,TRBV5-6,-,-,TRBJ2-1
TGTGCCAGCAGTGAAATGAGAGGGGGTAGCGGGAGCACCGGGGAGCTGTTTTTT,CASSEMRGGSGSTGELFF,TRBV6-1,-,TRBD2,TRBJ2-2
TGTGCCAGCAGCTTGGGTCAGGGGGACTATGGCTACACCTTC,CASSLGQGDYGYTF,TRBV5-6,-,TRBD1,TRBJ1-2
TGTGCCAGCAGCACCGGGACTGGGAACACCGGGGAGCTGTTTTTT,CASSTGTGNTGELFF,TRBV6-5,-,-,TRBJ2-2